There are many counts of the clone carrying this TCR beta chain. Method: immunoSEQ multiplex PCR; TCRdb's copy keeps in-frame clones and lacks some. Observed in the sample are approximately 34,000 clones, none of them singletons. The data were taken from a study of T cell clonality in common variable immunodeficiency. Both groups were predominantly of Caucasian heritage. This TCR was sampled from a person aged 18 to 70 in good health. The sequencing sample was made of peripheral blood mononuclear cells.

The CDR3 bases that were read are TGTGCCAGCTTGGGCAGGGCCAATGAAAAA. It is translated as CASLGRANEK. The entire CDR3 protein is CASLGRANEKLFF. The rearrangement links TRBV2 to TRBJ1-4; D may be TRBD1 (5 bases). The read terminates 3 residues ahead of where the CDR3 ends, so the germline J gene completes it. The CDR3 runs to 13 residues. CDR1 and CDR2 (germline): SNHLY, FYNNEI. With 8 bases removed from V and 5 bases from J, the gap between germline ends came to 12 bases. The whole variable domain, filled in from reference TRBV2 and TRBJ1-4, reads EPEVTQTPSHQVTQMGQEVILRCVPISNHLYFYWYRQILGQKVEFLVSFYNNEISEKSEIFDDQFSVERPDGSNFTLKIRSTKLEDSAMYFCASLGRANEKLFFGSGTQLSVL.